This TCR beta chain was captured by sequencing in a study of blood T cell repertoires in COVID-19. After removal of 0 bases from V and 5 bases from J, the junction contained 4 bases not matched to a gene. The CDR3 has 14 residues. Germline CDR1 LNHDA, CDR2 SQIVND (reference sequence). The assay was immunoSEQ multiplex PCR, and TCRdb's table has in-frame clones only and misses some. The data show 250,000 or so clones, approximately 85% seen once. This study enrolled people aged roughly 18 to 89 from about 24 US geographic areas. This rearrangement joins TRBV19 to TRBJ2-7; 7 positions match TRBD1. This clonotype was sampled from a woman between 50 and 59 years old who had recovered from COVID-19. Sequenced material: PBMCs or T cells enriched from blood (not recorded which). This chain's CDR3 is CASSIETGMDEQYF. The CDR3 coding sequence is TGTGCCAGTAGTATAGAGACAGGGATGGACGAGCAGTACTTC.